The 9 T cell receptor beta chains below were found in one sample sequenced in a study of blood T cell repertoires in COVID-19 (TCRdb year 2020). Receptor amplification or capture employed the immunoSEQ multiplex PCR assay. The immuneACCESS repertoire file appears here via TCRdb, limited to in-frame rearrangements. These files lack a portion of the clones; in checked studies, under half of the deficit traces to unresolved V genes, and the cause of the others is not known. The sample has 490,000 or so clones on record, about 85% of them singletons. The top ten clonotypes cover around 7.9% of the sample. The sample comprised PBMCs or T cells enriched from blood (not recorded which). The receptors were sampled from a woman aged 55-69 years who had recovered from COVID-19.

CDR3 nucleotides: TGTGCCAGCCGGGACAGGGGCTTCATGAACACTGAAGCTTTCTTT. It is translated as CASRDRGFMNTEAFF. The J gene is TRBJ1-1, the V gene TRBV6-5; 10 bases agree with TRBD1. Trimming removed 8 bases from V and 0 bases from J; junction bases left unmatched: 6. The CDR3 extends over 15 amino acids. Looked up from germline, CDR1 is MNHEY and CDR2 is SVGAGI.

This clone was seen just once. The rearrangement joins TRBV6-5 to TRBJ2-1; D is undetermined. Germline V gene lookup returns CDR1 MNHEY and CDR2 SVGAGI. This CDR3 is built from 12 residues. V gave up 5 bases and J gave up 5 bases, with 7 bases separating them. The CDR3 region is CASSTLDNEQFF. The CDR3 nucleotides are TGTGCCAGCAGTACCCTAGACAATGAGCAGTTCTTC.

The chain combines TRBV12-3 or TRBV12-4 with TRBJ1-2; D gene uncertain. The CDR3 contains 13 residues. V dropped 6 bases and J dropped 4 bases, with 12 bases sitting between them. In DNA form, the CDR3 reads TGTGCCAGCAGCGGGAGGCGGGCCTATGGCTACACCTTC. Translated, it gives CASSGRRAYGYTF.

This chain uses TRBV5-1 with TRBJ2-3, with D possibly being TRBD1 (5 bases). The CDR3 is made up of 14 amino acids. V was pared by 0 bases and J by 3 bases, with 8 bases between. Germline V gene lookup returns CDR1 SGHRS and CDR2 YFSETQ. As DNA, the CDR3 is TGCGCCAGCAGCTTGGAGGGGTTGACAGATACGCAGTATTTT. This gives the protein CASSLEGLTDTQYF.

The chain combines TRBV2 with TRBJ1-2; D possibly corresponds to TRBD1 (6 bases). The V and J ends lost 4 bases and 2 bases respectively, with 14 bases between them. Germline V gene data show CDR1 as SNHLY and CDR2 as FYNNEI. The CDR3 length is 15 residues. Written as DNA, the CDR3 is TGTGCCAGCAGTGGGACAGCGGGGCTCAACTATGGCTACACCTTC. It codes for CASSGTAGLNYGYTF.

The rearrangement uses TRBV10-3 and TRBJ1-3; a weak D match, TRBD1 (5 bases). The germline V gene has CDR1 ENHRY and CDR2 SYGVKD. V was shortened by 3 bases and J by 7 bases, with 16 bases between the two germline ends. This CDR3 has 15 residues. The CDR3 DNA follows: TGTGCCATCAGTGATGATCCCCGGGGGAGGAACACCATATATTTT. It specifies CAISDDPRGRNTIYF.

The chain uses TRBV7-6 and TRBJ2-2; 9 positions agree with TRBD2. This CDR3 is 16 amino acids long. The V gene end was trimmed by 5 bases and the J gene end by 2 bases; junction bases not matched to a gene: 6. Germline loops: CDR1 SGHVS, CDR2 FNYEAQ. CDR3 loop: CASSGLTSGNTGELFF. CDR3 sequence (DNA): TGTGCCAGCAGCGGATTGACTAGCGGAAACACCGGGGAGCTGTTTTTT.

The chain couples TRBV2 to TRBJ1-5; D is ambiguous. The V and J ends lost 2 bases and 11 bases respectively, with 10 bases between them. From germline, CDR1 is SNHLY and CDR2 FYNNEI. The CDR3 is made up of 12 amino acids. CDR3 nucleotides: TGTGCCAGCAGTGAACGTGGTGGCTCCCAGCATTTT. The encoded protein is CASSERGGSQHF. Based on the CDR3 plus reference TRBV2 and TRBJ1-5, the full variable domain is EPEVTQTPSHQVTQMGQEVILRCVPISNHLYFYWYRQILGQKVEFLVSFYNNEISEKSEIFDDQFSVERPDGSNFTLKIRSTKLEDSAMYFCASSERGGSQHFGDGTRLSIL.

The chain combines TRBV7-2 with TRBJ2-2; no clear D gene. The germline V and J ends were trimmed by 1 base and 7 bases, with 7 bases remaining between them. This CDR3 spans 13 amino acids. Germline V lookup: CDR1 SGHTA, CDR2 FQGNSA. The CDR3 spells CASSLVRGGELFF. CDR3 DNA: TGTGCCAGCAGCTTAGTTAGAGGCGGGGAGCTGTTTTTT. Full variable domain (missing parts from reference TRBV7-2 and TRBJ2-2): GAGVSQSPSNKVTEKGKDVELRCDPISGHTALYWYRQSLGQGLEFLIYFQGNSAPDKSGLPSDRFSAERTGGSVSTLTIQRTQQEDSAVYLCASSLVRGGELFFGEGSRLTVL.